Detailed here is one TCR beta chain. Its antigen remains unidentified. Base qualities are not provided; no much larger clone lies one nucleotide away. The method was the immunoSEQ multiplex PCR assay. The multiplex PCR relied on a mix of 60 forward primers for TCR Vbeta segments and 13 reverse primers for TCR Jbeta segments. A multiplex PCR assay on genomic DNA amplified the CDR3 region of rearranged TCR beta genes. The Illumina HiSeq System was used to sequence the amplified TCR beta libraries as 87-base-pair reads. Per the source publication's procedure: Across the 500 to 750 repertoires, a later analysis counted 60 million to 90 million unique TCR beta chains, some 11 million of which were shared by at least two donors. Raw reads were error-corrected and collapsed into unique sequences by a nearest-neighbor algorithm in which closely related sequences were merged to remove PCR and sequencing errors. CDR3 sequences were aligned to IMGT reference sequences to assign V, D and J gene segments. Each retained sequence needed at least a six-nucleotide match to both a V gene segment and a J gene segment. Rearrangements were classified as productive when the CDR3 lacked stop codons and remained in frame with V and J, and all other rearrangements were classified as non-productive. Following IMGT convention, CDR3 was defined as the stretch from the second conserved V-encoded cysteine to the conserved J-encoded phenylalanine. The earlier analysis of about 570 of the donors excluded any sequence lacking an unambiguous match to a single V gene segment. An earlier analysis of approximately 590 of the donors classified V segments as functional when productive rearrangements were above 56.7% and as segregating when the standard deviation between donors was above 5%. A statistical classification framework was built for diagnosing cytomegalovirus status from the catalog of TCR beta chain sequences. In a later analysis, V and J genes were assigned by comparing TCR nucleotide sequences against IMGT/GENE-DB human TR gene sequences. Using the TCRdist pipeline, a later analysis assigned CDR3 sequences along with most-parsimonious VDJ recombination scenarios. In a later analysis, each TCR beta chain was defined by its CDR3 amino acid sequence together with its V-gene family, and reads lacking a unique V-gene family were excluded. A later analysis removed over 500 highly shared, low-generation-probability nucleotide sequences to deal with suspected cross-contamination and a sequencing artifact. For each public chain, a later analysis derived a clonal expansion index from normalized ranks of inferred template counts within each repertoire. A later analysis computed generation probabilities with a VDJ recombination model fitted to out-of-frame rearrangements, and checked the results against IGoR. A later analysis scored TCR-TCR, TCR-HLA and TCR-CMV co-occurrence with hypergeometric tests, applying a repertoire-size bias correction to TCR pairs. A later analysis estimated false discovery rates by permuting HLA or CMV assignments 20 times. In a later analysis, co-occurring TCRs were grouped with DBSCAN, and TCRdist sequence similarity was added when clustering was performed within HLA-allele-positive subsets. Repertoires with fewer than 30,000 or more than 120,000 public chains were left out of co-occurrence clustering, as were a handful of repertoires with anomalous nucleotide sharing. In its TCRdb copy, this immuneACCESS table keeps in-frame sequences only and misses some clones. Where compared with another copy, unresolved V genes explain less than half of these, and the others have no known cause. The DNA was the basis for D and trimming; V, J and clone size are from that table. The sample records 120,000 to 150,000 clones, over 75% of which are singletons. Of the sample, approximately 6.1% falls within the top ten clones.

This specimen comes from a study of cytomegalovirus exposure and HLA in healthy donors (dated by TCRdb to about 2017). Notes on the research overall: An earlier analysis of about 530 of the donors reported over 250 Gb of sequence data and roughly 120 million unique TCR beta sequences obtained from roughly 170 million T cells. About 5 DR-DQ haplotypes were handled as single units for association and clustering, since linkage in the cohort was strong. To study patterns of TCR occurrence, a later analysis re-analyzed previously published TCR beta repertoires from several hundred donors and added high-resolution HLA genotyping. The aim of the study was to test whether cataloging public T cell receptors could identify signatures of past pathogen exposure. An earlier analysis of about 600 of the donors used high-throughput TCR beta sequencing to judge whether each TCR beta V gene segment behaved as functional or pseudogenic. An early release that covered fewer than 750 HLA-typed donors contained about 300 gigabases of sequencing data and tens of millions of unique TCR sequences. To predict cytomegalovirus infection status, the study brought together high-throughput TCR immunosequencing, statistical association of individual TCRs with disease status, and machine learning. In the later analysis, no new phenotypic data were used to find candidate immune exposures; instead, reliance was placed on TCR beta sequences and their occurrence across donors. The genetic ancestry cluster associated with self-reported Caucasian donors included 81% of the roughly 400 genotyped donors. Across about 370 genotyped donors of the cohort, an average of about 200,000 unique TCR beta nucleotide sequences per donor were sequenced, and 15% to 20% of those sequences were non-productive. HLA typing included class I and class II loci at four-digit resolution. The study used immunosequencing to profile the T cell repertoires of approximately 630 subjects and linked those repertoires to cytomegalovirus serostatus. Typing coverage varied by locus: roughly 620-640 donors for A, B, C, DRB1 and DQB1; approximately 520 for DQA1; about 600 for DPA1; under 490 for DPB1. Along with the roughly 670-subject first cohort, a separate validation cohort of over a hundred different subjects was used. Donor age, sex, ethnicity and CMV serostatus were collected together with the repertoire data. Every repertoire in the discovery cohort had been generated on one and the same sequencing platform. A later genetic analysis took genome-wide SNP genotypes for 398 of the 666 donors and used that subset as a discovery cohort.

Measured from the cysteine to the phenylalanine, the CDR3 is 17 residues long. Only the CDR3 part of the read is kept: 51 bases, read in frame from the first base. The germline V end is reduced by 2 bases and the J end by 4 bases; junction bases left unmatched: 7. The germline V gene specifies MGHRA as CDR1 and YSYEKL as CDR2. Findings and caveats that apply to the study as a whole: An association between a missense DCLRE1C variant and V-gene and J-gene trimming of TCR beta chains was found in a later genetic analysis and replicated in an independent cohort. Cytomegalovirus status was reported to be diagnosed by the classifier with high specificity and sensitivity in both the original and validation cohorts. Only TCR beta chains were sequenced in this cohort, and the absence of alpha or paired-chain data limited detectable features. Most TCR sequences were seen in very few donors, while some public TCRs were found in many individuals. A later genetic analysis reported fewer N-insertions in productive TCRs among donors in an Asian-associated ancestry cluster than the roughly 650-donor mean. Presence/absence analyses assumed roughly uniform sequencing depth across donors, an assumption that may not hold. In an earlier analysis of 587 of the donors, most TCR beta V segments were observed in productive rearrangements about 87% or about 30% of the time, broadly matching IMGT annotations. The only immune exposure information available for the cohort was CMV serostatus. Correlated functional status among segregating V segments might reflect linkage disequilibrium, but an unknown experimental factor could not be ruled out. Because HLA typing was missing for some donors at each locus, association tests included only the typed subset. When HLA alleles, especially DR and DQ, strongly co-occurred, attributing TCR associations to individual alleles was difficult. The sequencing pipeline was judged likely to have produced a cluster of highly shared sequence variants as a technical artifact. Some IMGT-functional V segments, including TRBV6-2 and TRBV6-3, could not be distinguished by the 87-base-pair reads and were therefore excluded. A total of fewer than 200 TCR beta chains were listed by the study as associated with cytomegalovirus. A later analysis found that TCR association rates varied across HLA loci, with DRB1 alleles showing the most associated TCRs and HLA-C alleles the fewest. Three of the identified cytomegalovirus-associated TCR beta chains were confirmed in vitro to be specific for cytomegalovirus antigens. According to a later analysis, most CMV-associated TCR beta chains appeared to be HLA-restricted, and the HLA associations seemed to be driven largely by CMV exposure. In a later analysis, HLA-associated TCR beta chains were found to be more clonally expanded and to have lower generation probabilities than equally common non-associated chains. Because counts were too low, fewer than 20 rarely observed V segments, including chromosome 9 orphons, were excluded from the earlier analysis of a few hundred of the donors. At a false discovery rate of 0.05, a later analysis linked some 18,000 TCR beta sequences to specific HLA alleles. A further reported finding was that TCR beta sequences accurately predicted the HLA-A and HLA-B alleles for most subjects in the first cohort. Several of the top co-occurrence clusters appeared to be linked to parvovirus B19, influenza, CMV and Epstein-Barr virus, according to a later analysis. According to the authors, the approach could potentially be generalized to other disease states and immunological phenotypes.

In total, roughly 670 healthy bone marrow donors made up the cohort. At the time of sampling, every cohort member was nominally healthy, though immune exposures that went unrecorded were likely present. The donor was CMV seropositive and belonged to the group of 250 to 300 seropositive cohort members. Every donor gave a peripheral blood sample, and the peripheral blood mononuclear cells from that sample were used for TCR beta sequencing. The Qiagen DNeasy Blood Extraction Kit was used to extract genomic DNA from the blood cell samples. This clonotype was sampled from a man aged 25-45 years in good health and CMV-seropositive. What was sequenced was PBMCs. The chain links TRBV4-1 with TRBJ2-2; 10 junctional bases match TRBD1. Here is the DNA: TGCGCCAGCAGCCAAAGGGGGGACAGGGGCTCCACCGGGGAGCTGTTTTTT. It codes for CASSQRGDRGSTGELFF.